This TCR beta chain was identified in a study of blood T cell repertoires in COVID-19. On the study more broadly: The analysed material was cDNA or gDNA that came from T cells, B-cell-depleted T cells, or PBMCs.

CDR3 length: 14 amino acids. The V gene end was trimmed by 3 bases and the J gene end by 3 bases; junction bases not matched to a gene: 6. CDR1 and CDR2 from the germline V gene are SGHNT and YYREEE (reference sequence). Per the authors' pipeline: For nucleated cells, counts were estimated from reference gene primer amplification. The protocol was immunoSEQ multiplex PCR, while the TCRdb copy is restricted to in-frame clones and leaves out a portion. V, J and clone size are those of that table, while D and trimming were read from the DNA. The sample lists about 300,000 clones; roughly 88% were seen once.

The gene calls are TRBV5-4 and TRBJ2-7; 7 nucleotides match TRBD1. The sample consisted of peripheral blood. This TCR was sampled from a woman aged 25 to 45 who had recovered from COVID-19. This CDR3 is CASSYWDSRYEQYF. The DNA for the CDR3 is TGTGCCAGCAGCTACTGGGACAGCCGCTACGAGCAGTACTTC.